This T cell receptor (beta chain) stems from a study of beta chain features in type 1 diabetes. In the study overall: Healthy donors and patients had similar age, gender and cell yields. Whole-study results and caveats: Shorter TCRB CDR3s, moderately but significantly so, marked every one of the four CD4+ subsets in Type 1 diabetes patients. VDJ junctions from type 1 diabetes patients carried fewer insertions and larger deletions.

Germline CDR1 is KGHSH and CDR2 is LQKENI. The CDR3 loop spans 14 amino acids. V was clipped by 3 bases and J by 0 bases, with 8 bases between them. This clone was picked up a small number of times. Its antigen is unidentified. CD4+ naive, central memory, regulatory and stem cell-like memory subsets were isolated by sorting on CD45RO/CCR7/CD25/CD127/CD95/CD27. Isolated RNA was reverse transcribed in full, so expressed TCRB transcripts were sequenced. Measured with immunoSEQ multiplex PCR; TCRdb has only the in-frame clones, and not every one. Seen here are around 250,000 clones, under 70% observed once, and the top ten hold about 0.05%.

The chain is built from TRBV18 and TRBJ1-1; no reliable D call. Sequencing was carried out using naive CD4+ T cells from blood. The sequence was obtained from a young man in good health. The CDR3 sequence: CASSPRTVNTEAFF. CDR3 DNA: TGTGCCAGCTCACCGAGGACGGTGAACACTGAAGCTTTCTTT.